This T cell receptor beta chain was identified in a study of identical twins. This CDR3 has 15 residues. Looked up from germline, CDR1 is MGHRA and CDR2 is YSYEKL. The V end was cut by 0 bases, the J end by 7 bases, with 15 bases between. cDNA carried unique molecular identifiers, and a universal primer site was added by template switching. TCRdb itself ran the 5' RACE reads through MiXCR, one entry per CDR3 protein. The sample yields over 200,000 distinct CDR3 sequences, around 6.5% seen once. This clonotype was observed a few times. The data also belong to a second study, concerning T cells expressing NK-cell markers. In that study: The TCR beta repertoires were obtained from sorted CD3+CD56+NKG2C+, CD3+CD56+NKG2C- and CD3+CD56-NKG2C+ T cells. What remained unclear was the HCMV specificity of expanded NKG2C+ T cell clones.

This TCR came from a woman aged 18-29 years in good health. The V and J genes are TRBV4-1 and TRBJ1-2, with D possibly TRBD1 on 6 matching bases. The source material was CD8+ T cells sorted from blood. The CDR3 region is CASSQDPRGAGGYTF. CDR3 bases: TGCGCCAGCAGCCAAGATCCTCGGGGGGCGGGTGGCTACACCTTC.